A single sample gave rise to the 28 T cell receptor beta chains below, sequenced in a study of CD8 T cells in Susac syndrome. Reverse transcription of about 0.45 to 1 ug RNA was carried out with random hexamers. MiXCR was run by TCRdb on the immunoSEQ multiplex PCR reads, yielding one entry per CDR3 protein. The data contain about 120,000 distinct CDR3 sequences, roughly 94% of them seen just once; the ten biggest clones take up 0.25% to 0.3%. Sequenced sample: CD8+ T cells from PBMCs. These receptors were taken from a human donor with Susac syndrome.

This clonotype was found once. The chain links TRBV24-1 to TRBJ2-2; no clear D gene. The ends were cut back, 4 bases at V and 3 bases at J, with 11 bases in the middle. This CDR3 region has 15 residues. Per germline, CDR1 KGHDR and CDR2 SFDVKD. The CDR3 nucleotides read TGTGCCACCAGTGAGACCGGGTCTTACACCGGGGAGCTGTTTTTT. It specifies CATSETGSYTGELFF.

The chain has TRBV29-1 and TRBJ2-7, with 9 bases fitting TRBD1. The CDR3 extends over 15 amino acids. The germline V gene has CDR1 SQVTM and CDR2 ANQGSEA. With 1 base clipped from V and 4 bases from J, the junction kept 8 bases outside the gene matches. The CDR3 DNA sequence: TGCAGCGTTGAAGCCGGGACAGGGAACGAGTACGAGCAGTACTTC. The encoded protein is CSVEAGTGNEYEQYF.

This rearrangement joins TRBV29-1 to TRBJ1-1, with D unclear. The length of the CDR3 is 11 residues. The V and J ends lost 5 bases and 3 bases respectively, with 7 bases between them. From germline, CDR1 is SQVTM and CDR2 ANQGSEA. The CDR3 DNA reads TGCAGCGTTATCGGGGACACTGAAGCTTTCTTT. Translating gives CSVIGDTEAFF.

This clonotype was observed a handful of times. This rearrangement joins TRBV4-1 to TRBJ2-7; D may be TRBD2 (5 bases). Deletions cut 4 bases from V and 5 bases from J, with 18 bases between. This CDR3 has 15 residues. CDR1 and CDR2 from the germline V gene are MGHRA and YSYEKL. CDR3 residues: CASSPRLDGIDEQYF. For the CDR3, the DNA is TGCGCCAGCAGCCCGCGCTTAGACGGGATAGACGAGCAGTACTTC.

The rearrangement joins TRBV7-6 to TRBJ2-3; D is unresolved. Germline V gives CDR1 SGHVS, CDR2 FNYEAQ. The CDR3 sequence is 13 residues long. V lost 2 bases and J lost 8, with 11 bases in between. CDR3 loop: CASSLSAGSTQYF. CDR3 nucleotide sequence: TGTGCCAGCAGCTTATCGGCAGGCAGTACGCAGTATTTT.

J is TRBJ2-5 and V is TRBV18; TRBD1 aligns across 8 bases. Germline loops: CDR1 KGHSH, CDR2 LQKENI. The CDR3 has 15 residues. Losses at the gene ends were 6 bases for V and 1 base for J; bases not matched to a gene: 7. The chain's CDR3 is CASSPTGVAQETQYF. In DNA form, the CDR3 reads TGTGCCAGCTCCCCGACAGGGGTCGCCCAAGAGACCCAGTACTTC.

The chain has TRBV12-5 and TRBJ2-1, with D tentatively TRBD2 (5 bases). CDR3 length: 10 residues. The V and J ends lost 6 bases and 9 bases respectively, with 6 bases between them. Germline V gene sequence: CDR1 LGHNT, CDR2 FRNRAP. The CDR3 loop reads CASGDFEQFF. CDR3 sequence (DNA): TGTGCTAGTGGGGACTTTGAGCAGTTCTTC. Complete variable domain (other parts from reference TRBV12-5 and TRBJ2-1): DARVTQTPRHKVTEMGQEVTMRCQPILGHNTVFWYRQTMMQGLELLAYFRNRAPLDDSGMPKDRFSAEMPDATLATLKIQPSEPRDSAVYFCASGDFEQFFGPGTRLTVL.

V and J are TRBV7-9 and TRBJ2-3; the match to TRBD2 covers 8 bases. The CDR3 is 13 amino acids. Trimming took 6 bases from V and 8 from J; bases not matched to a gene: 7. The V gene's germline CDR1 is SEHNR and CDR2 FQNEAQ (reference sequence). The CDR3 is CASRRGGVGTQYF. CDR3 nucleotide sequence: TGTGCCAGCAGACGGGGGGGCGTGGGTACGCAGTATTTT.

V is TRBV2 and J is TRBJ2-2, with TRBD1 matching over 9 bases. The germline V gene encodes CDR1 SNHLY and CDR2 FYNNEI. With 2 bases clipped from V and 0 bases from J, the junction kept 4 bases outside the gene matches. The length of the CDR3 is 17 residues. CDR3 DNA sequence: TGTGCCAGCAGTGAATGGAGGGACAGGGCGAACACCGGGGAGCTGTTTTTT. Protein sequence: CASSEWRDRANTGELFF. Looking up the rest from reference TRBV2 and TRBJ2-2 gives the full variable domain: EPEVTQTPSHQVTQMGQEVILRCVPISNHLYFYWYRQILGQKVEFLVSFYNNEISEKSEIFDDQFSVERPDGSNFTLKIRSTKLEDSAMYFCASSEWRDRANTGELFFGEGSRLTVL.

The V call is TRBV12-5, the J call TRBJ2-5; D remains ambiguous. The ends were cut back, 5 bases at V and 8 bases at J, with 12 bases in the middle. CDR3 size: 12 residues. The V gene's germline CDR1 is LGHNT and CDR2 FRNRAP. Written as DNA, the CDR3 is TGTGCTAGTGGTCCACCATCGGGTACCCAGTACTTC. This sequence encodes CASGPPSGTQYF. Variable domain in full (rest from reference TRBV12-5 and TRBJ2-5): DARVTQTPRHKVTEMGQEVTMRCQPILGHNTVFWYRQTMMQGLELLAYFRNRAPLDDSGMPKDRFSAEMPDATLATLKIQPSEPRDSAVYFCASGPPSGTQYFGPGTRLLVL.

The rearrangement links TRBV19 to TRBJ1-2; D is perhaps TRBD1 (6 bases). Between the trimmed V and J ends, which lost 5 bases and 8 bases, there was a span of 21 bases. The germline V gene has CDR1 LNHDA and CDR2 SQIVND (reference sequence). This CDR3 region has 15 residues. CDR3 sequence: CASSFSGQTSVGYTF. In DNA, the CDR3 is TGTGCCAGTAGTTTCTCGGGACAAACTTCAGTAGGCTACACCTTC.

This rearrangement joins TRBV29-1 to TRBJ1-1; D is undetermined. There are 13 residues in the CDR3. CDR1 SQVTM and CDR2 ANQGSEA come from the germline V gene. The CDR3 DNA reads TGCACCGTCATTATGGGAATGAACACTGAAGCTTTCTTT. Encoded protein: CTVIMGMNTEAFF.

The rearrangement joins TRBV9 to TRBJ1-1, with a possible D match to TRBD1 (5 bases). The CDR3 length is 15 residues. The germline gives CDR1 SGDLS, CDR2 YYNGEE. Trimming removed 3 bases from V and 0 bases from J, with 12 bases in between. As DNA, the CDR3 is TGTGCCAGCAGCGACCACGGGGGGATGAACACTGAAGCTTTCTTT. Translation: CASSDHGGMNTEAFF.

The chain employs TRBV5-1 and TRBJ1-1; D is uncertain. The length of the CDR3 is 13 residues. The V end was cut by 7 bases, the J end by 0 bases, with 10 bases between. CDR1 is SGHRS and CDR2 is YFSETQ in the germline V gene. CDR3 coding DNA: TGCGCCAGCGCGGCACGGATGAACACTGAAGCTTTCTTT. This gives the protein CASAARMNTEAFF.

The CDR3 protein is CATSSPHLAEAYNEQFF. CDR3 sequence (DNA): TGTGCCACCAGCAGTCCCCATCTAGCCGAGGCCTACAATGAGCAGTTCTTC. This chain links TRBV15 with TRBJ2-1, with D perhaps TRBD2 (5 bases). The CDR3 loop spans 17 amino acids. The ends were cut back, 3 bases at V and 2 bases at J, with 17 bases in the middle. Germline CDR1 LNHNV, CDR2 YYDKDF (reference sequence).

J is TRBJ1-5 and V is TRBV5-6, with TRBD1 identical over 12 bases. CDR1 is SGHDT, CDR2 YYEEEE, per germline. The CDR3 extends over 16 amino acids. After removal of 1 base from V and 6 bases from J, the junction contained 5 bases not matched to a gene. CDR3 sequence reads: CASSLWGQGASQPQHF. For the CDR3, the DNA is TGTGCCAGCAGCTTGTGGGGACAGGGGGCCAGTCAGCCCCAGCATTTT.

The chain links TRBV20-1 to TRBJ2-5; possibly TRBD1 or TRBD2 for D (5 bases each). Trimming pared 2 bases from V and 4 bases from J, leaving 17 bases between. The CDR3 loop spans 15 amino acids. Per germline, CDR1 DFQATT and CDR2 SNEGSKA (reference sequence). Written as DNA, the CDR3 is TGCAGTGCTAGAAATCGCCAGGTTGGGGGAGAGACCCAGTACTTC. This gives the protein CSARNRQVGGETQYF.

This sequence joins TRBV29-1 and TRBJ2-5; 9 bases fit TRBD1. The ends lost 4 bases at V and 3 bases at J; junction bases unmatched: 6. Germline CDR1 is SQVTM and CDR2 is ANQGSEA. The CDR3 spans 14 residues. CDR3 amino acids: CSVVGTGGKETQYF. CDR3 sequence (DNA): TGCAGCGTTGTAGGTACAGGGGGCAAAGAGACCCAGTACTTC.

This chain links TRBV12-3 or TRBV12-4 with TRBJ2-5; no reliable D call. The CDR3 runs 14 residues. V lost 6 bases and J lost 1, with 12 bases in between. The CDR3 bases are TGTGCCAGCAGCCATGACTGGCCCCAAGAGACCCAGTACTTC. Translated, it gives CASSHDWPQETQYF.

The V call is TRBV5-6, the J call TRBJ2-5; 12 bases align to TRBD2. Germline values: CDR1 SGHDT, CDR2 YYEEEE. This CDR3 comprises 16 residues. After removal of 3 bases from V and 0 bases from J, the junction contained 3 bases not matched to a gene. CDR3 loop: CASSWTSGMYQETQYF. The CDR3 DNA reads as TGTGCCAGCAGCTGGACTAGCGGGATGTACCAAGAGACCCAGTACTTC. Supplemented by reference TRBV5-6 and TRBJ2-5, the full variable domain reads DAGVTQSPTHLIKTRGQQVTLRCSPKSGHDTVSWYQQALGQGPQFIFQYYEEEERQRGNFPDRFSGHQFPNYSSELNVNALLLGDSALYLCASSWTSGMYQETQYFGPGTRLLVL.

This chain uses TRBV7-9 with TRBJ2-7; TRBD1 is a possible D gene (8 bases). This CDR3 spans 15 amino acids. Germline values: CDR1 SEHNR, CDR2 FQNEAQ (reference sequence). Trimming cost V 1 base and J 6 bases, with 16 bases left between them. The CDR3 here is CASSLGTTGGAEQYF. As DNA, the CDR3 is TGTGCCAGCAGCTTAGGTACTACAGGGGGGGCCGAGCAGTACTTC.

This chain links TRBV27 with TRBJ1-2; D gene unclear. The CDR3 loop spans 12 amino acids. Germline V gene sequence: CDR1 MNHEY, CDR2 SMNVEV (reference sequence). With 6 bases removed from V and 9 bases from J, the gap between germline ends came to 14 bases. CDR3 DNA sequence: TGTGCCAGCAGCAGTCCCGGGGTTAGCTACACCTTC. Amino acid sequence: CASSSPGVSYTF.

The chain has TRBV12-3 or TRBV12-4 and TRBJ2-5, with D perhaps being TRBD1 or TRBD2 (6 bases each). There are 13 residues in the CDR3. Trimming removed 10 bases at V and 5 bases at J, with 17 bases between. Here the CDR3 reads CAILWGAGETQYF. The CDR3 DNA reads as TGTGCCATTCTCTGGGGGGCTGGGGAGACCCAGTACTTC.

This clonotype was seen just once. The chain combines TRBV7-9 with TRBJ1-1; D perhaps matches TRBD1 (5 bases). V was pared by 6 bases and J by 0 bases, with 14 bases between. Germline CDR1 is SEHNR and CDR2 is FQNEAQ (reference sequence). CDR3 length equals 15 residues. The CDR3 sequence: CASRRATVMNTEAFF. The DNA for the CDR3 is TGTGCCAGCAGACGAGCGACAGTTATGAACACTGAAGCTTTCTTT.

The J gene is TRBJ2-5, the V gene TRBV5-6, with D unclear. Germline V gene data show CDR1 as SGHDT and CDR2 as YYEEEE. The CDR3 is 12 amino acids. The V and J ends lost 0 bases and 10 bases respectively, with 10 bases between them. The CDR3 sequence: CASSLAGVGQYF. The CDR3 DNA is TGTGCCAGCAGCTTGGCAGGCGTGGGCCAGTACTTC.

V and J are TRBV6-2 or TRBV6-3 and TRBJ2-4; D is possibly TRBD1 (6 bases). Deletions cut 5 bases from V and 8 bases from J, with 13 bases between. Germline V gene sequence: CDR1 MNHEY, CDR2 SVGEGT. This CDR3 has 13 residues. CDR3 bases: TGTGCCAGCAGTACACAGGGTCGAGACATTCAGTACTTC. Translating gives CASSTQGRDIQYF.

The chain uses TRBV20-1 and TRBJ2-7; 7 bases match TRBD1. J gave up 2 bases and V 4 bases, and 5 bases lay outside the gene matches. The length of the CDR3 is 13 residues. CDR1 and CDR2 from the germline V gene are DFQATT and SNEGSKA (reference sequence). The CDR3 DNA follows: TGCAGTGCTAATGGGGACAGCCCCTACGAGCAGTACTTC. Protein sequence: CSANGDSPYEQYF.

The gene calls are TRBV9 and TRBJ1-1; D is unresolved. In germline, CDR1 is SGDLS, CDR2 YYNGEE. The length of the CDR3 is 12 residues. Deletions cut 1 base from V and 5 bases from J, with 6 bases between. CDR3 nucleotides: TGTGCCAGCAGCGTAAGTGGGACTGAAGCTTTCTTT. The encoded protein is CASSVSGTEAFF.